This TCR beta chain comes out of a study of beta chain features in type 1 diabetes. Study results and caveats: A pattern of fewer insertions and more deletions at VDJ junctions was seen in type 1 diabetes patients. In all four CD4+ subsets, TCRB CDR3 length was significantly, moderately reduced in type 1 diabetes. Sampled from patients, naive, central memory and Treg TCRB repertoires appeared more similar than those sampled from healthy donors.

A single heparinised draw of around 0.11 L on average was taken per donor. Using CD45RO/CCR7/CD25/CD127/CD95/CD27, CD4+ naive, central memory, regulatory and stem cell-like memory cells were sorted. On this clone itself: The target antigen is unknown.

The CDR3 consists of 13 residues. In germline, CDR1 is LGHNA, CDR2 YSLEER. With 1 base removed from V and 8 bases from J, the gap between germline ends came to 11 bases. Investigators reverse transcribed all isolated RNA, so they sequenced expressed TCRB transcripts. TCRdb keeps only in-frame clones here, not all; method: immunoSEQ multiplex PCR. The table includes about 150,000 clones, approximately 7.8% detected once. The chain links TRBV4-3 to TRBJ1-2, with D perhaps TRBD1 (6 bases). The sequence derives from a woman aged 40 to 49 with type 1 diabetes. Sequences were obtained from central memory CD4+ T cells from blood. DNA of the CDR3: TGCGCCAGCAGCCAAGGCTACAGGGACGGCTACACCTTC. It encodes CASSQGYRDGYTF.